Reported below is one T cell receptor beta chain. Its target is not known. The PCR had 60 Vbeta and 13 Jbeta primers. Produced via immunoSEQ multiplex PCR; TCRdb's table is partial and in-frame only. The table includes 65,000 to 90,000 clones, roughly four fifths detected once. It was healthy bone marrow donors who served as donors. The sample belongs to a study of cytomegalovirus exposure and HLA in healthy donors. Study results and limitations: A reported reduction in N-insertions relative to the roughly 710-donor mean was seen in an Asian-associated ancestry cluster in a later analysis.

Germline assignment: CDR1 SGHTA and CDR2 FQGNSA. The CDR3 length is 13 residues. V was clipped by 5 bases and J by 4 bases, with 8 bases between them. The chain has TRBV7-2 and TRBJ2-2, with D possibly being TRBD1 (5 bases). Sequencing was done on a sample of PBMCs. This TCR came from a man aged 70 or older in good health and CMV-seronegative. The CDR3 coding sequence is TGTGCCAGCAGCGAAGGGGTCACCGGGGAGCTGTTTTTT. This sequence encodes CASSEGVTGELFF.